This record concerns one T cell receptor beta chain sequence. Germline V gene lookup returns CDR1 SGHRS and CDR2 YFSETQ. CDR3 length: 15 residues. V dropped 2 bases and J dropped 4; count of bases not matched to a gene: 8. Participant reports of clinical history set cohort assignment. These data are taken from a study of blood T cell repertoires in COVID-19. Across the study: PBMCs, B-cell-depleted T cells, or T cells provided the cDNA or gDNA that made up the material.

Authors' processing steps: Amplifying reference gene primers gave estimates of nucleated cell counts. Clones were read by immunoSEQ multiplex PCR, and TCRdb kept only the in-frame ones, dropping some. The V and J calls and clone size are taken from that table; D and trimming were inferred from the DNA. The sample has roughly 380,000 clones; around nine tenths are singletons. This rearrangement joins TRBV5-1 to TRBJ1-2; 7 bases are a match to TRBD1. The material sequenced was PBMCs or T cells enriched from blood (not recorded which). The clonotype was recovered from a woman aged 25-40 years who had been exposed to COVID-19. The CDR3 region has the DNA TGCGCCAGCAGCTTCTCCGGGACAGAGTTCTATGGCTACACCTTC. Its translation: CASSFSGTEFYGYTF. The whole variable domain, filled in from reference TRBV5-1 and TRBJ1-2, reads KAGVTQTPRYLIKTRGQQVTLSCSPISGHRSVSWYQQTPGQGLQFLFEYFSETQRNKGNFPGRFSGRQFSNSRSEMNVSTLELGDSALYLCASSFSGTEFYGYTFGSGTRLTVV.